The 22 T cell receptor beta chains listed next were all sequenced from one sample in a study of blood T cells in healthy people across ages. The authors ran a second PCR of about 7 to 11 cycles using a sample-barcoded 5' primer and a J-beta primer mix. Each CDR3 protein gets one entry after TCRdb re-called the 5' RACE reads with MiXCR. The sample yields 550,000 to 750,000 distinct CDR3 sequences, about 21% seen once. Sequencing input: blood. The receptor source for this set is a man between 65 and 85 years old in good health.

This clonotype was recorded at least ten times. The J gene is TRBJ2-4, the V gene TRBV5-1, with D uncertain. The CDR3 is made up of 13 amino acids. CDR1 SGHRS and CDR2 YFSETQ come from the germline V gene. Deletions cut 0 bases from V and 7 bases from J, with 8 bases between. For the CDR3, the DNA is TGCGCCAGCAGCTTGGGAGTGACGAACATTCAGTACTTC. It yields the protein CASSLGVTNIQYF.

The J gene is TRBJ1-5, the V gene TRBV3-1, with a tentative D call TRBD1 (5 bases). CDR1 is LGHDT and CDR2 is YNNKEL in the germline V gene (reference sequence). Deletions cut 0 bases from V and 2 bases from J, with 11 bases between. The CDR3 spans 16 residues. The CDR3 region has the DNA TGTGCCAGCAGCCAAGAAGTAGGGGCCGGCAATCAGCCCCAGCATTTT. Translation: CASSQEVGAGNQPQHF.

The J gene is TRBJ2-1, the V gene TRBV7-3; D uncertain. Germline CDR1 is SGHTA and CDR2 is FQGTGA. Deletions cut 4 bases from V and 5 bases from J, with 15 bases between. This CDR3 is built from 15 residues. For the CDR3, the DNA is TGTGCCAGCAGCTCAAAGTCGGGCTTTGACAATGAGCAGTTCTTC. Protein sequence: CASSSKSGFDNEQFF.

The chain recombines TRBV7-9 with TRBJ2-3, with TRBD2 matching over 8 bases. The germline CDR1 and CDR2 sequences are SEHNR and FQNEAQ (reference sequence). The CDR3 contains 14 residues. Germline trimming cut 8 bases from V and 2 bases from J; bases unmatched to any gene: 6. The CDR3 DNA reads as TGTGCCAGCTTAGCGGGGTACCTCACAGATACGCAGTATTTT. This codes for CASLAGYLTDTQYF.

This clonotype has more than one count but fewer than ten. This rearrangement joins TRBV4-2 to TRBJ1-2, with D perhaps TRBD1 (6 bases). The germline gives CDR1 LGHNA, CDR2 YNFKEQ. The CDR3 totals 19 residues. The V gene lost 0 bases and the J gene lost 4 bases, with 24 bases spanning the gap. The chain's CDR3 is CASSQDLGGASTGTYGYTF. As DNA, the CDR3 is TGTGCCAGCAGCCAAGATCTCGGAGGGGCGAGCACAGGGACCTATGGCTACACCTTC.

The genes are TRBV2 and TRBJ2-7; 10 nucleotides line up with TRBD2. This CDR3 has 14 amino acids. The junction had 10 bases not matched to a gene; V was cut back by 7 bases and J by 7 bases. Germline V gives CDR1 SNHLY, CDR2 FYNNEI. For the CDR3, the DNA is TGTGCCAGCATCCAGCGGGAGGGAAGTCGGGAGCAGTACTTC. It is translated as CASIQREGSREQYF. The full variable domain, with the rest looked up from reference TRBV2 and TRBJ2-7, is EPEVTQTPSHQVTQMGQEVILRCVPISNHLYFYWYRQILGQKVEFLVSFYNNEISEKSEIFDDQFSVERPDGSNFTLKIRSTKLEDSAMYFCASIQREGSREQYFGPGTRLTVT.

The V gene is TRBV5-6, the J gene TRBJ1-5, with D unclear. V gave up 2 bases and J gave up 3 bases, with 9 bases separating them. CDR3 length equals 14 residues. Germline V gives CDR1 SGHDT, CDR2 YYEEEE. The CDR3 nucleotides are TGTGCCAGCAGCTTTAGAAGGGCCAATCAGCCCCAGCATTTT. It codes for CASSFRRANQPQHF.

In this sample, this clonotype turned up many times. This chain joins TRBV14 and TRBJ2-1; 12 nucleotides align to TRBD2. This CDR3 is 16 amino acids long. Trimming at V came to 1 base and at J to 7 bases, leaving 5 bases not matched to a gene. Germline V CDR1 and CDR2: SGHDN, FVKESK. CDR3 in DNA: TGTGCCAGCAGCCAAGTCGGTCTAGCGGGAGGGAATGAGCAGTTCTTC. It encodes CASSQVGLAGGNEQFF.

This clonotype was observed a handful of times. The gene calls are TRBV5-1 and TRBJ2-3, with 9 bases lining up with TRBD2. J was trimmed by 5 bases and V by 0 bases; bases with no gene match: 7. Germline CDR1 is SGHRS and CDR2 is YFSETQ. The CDR3 length is 16 residues. For the CDR3, the DNA is TGCGCCAGCAGCTTGGAAGGGACTAGCCGTGGAGATACGCAGTATTTT. This encodes CASSLEGTSRGDTQYF.

V and J are TRBV5-6 and TRBJ2-5; maybe TRBD2 (6 bases). The length of the CDR3 is 15 residues. The germline V gene encodes CDR1 SGHDT and CDR2 YYEEEE. The germline V and J ends were trimmed by 5 bases and 1 base, with 15 bases remaining between them. The chain's CDR3 is CASSNLGLFQETQYF. CDR3 in DNA: TGTGCCAGCAGTAATTTGGGACTGTTCCAAGAGACCCAGTACTTC.

This clonotype was seen more than once but under ten times. The chain couples TRBV10-3 to TRBJ1-2; 7 bases map to TRBD1. The CDR3 consists of 16 residues. Germline CDR1 and CDR2: ENHRY and SYGVKD. The J segment lost 4 bases and the V segment lost 2 bases, leaving 10 bases of the junction unmatched. The chain's CDR3 is CAISEAQGVPSYGYTF. CDR3 nucleotide sequence: TGTGCCATCAGTGAGGCCCAGGGGGTCCCATCCTATGGCTACACCTTC.

This clonotype was counted ten times or more. The chain couples TRBV10-3 to TRBJ2-7; D is unresolved. Per germline, CDR1 ENHRY and CDR2 SYGVKD. This CDR3 contains 14 residues. V lost 0 bases to trimming and J lost 0 bases, with 6 bases between them. The DNA of the CDR3 is TGTGCCATCAGTGAGTCCCTATCCTCCTACGAGCAGTACTTC. Its translation: CAISESLSSYEQYF.

The chain has TRBV29-1 and TRBJ2-1; 7 bases are shared with TRBD1. J gave up 10 bases and V 3 bases, and 0 bases lay outside the gene matches. This CDR3 is 10 amino acids long. Germline lookup yields CDR1 SQVTM and CDR2 ANQGSEA. In DNA, the CDR3 is TGCAGCGTTGAGACAGGGGAGCAGTTCTTC. Its protein is CSVETGEQFF.

V usage is TRBV6-5 and J usage is TRBJ2-3; no clear D gene. V was pared by 4 bases and J by 5 bases, with 10 bases between. There are 13 residues in the CDR3. Germline lookup yields CDR1 MNHEY and CDR2 SVGAGI. The CDR3 loop is CASSWKVLDTQYF. For the CDR3, the DNA is TGTGCCAGCAGTTGGAAGGTGTTAGATACGCAGTATTTT.

The chain has TRBV25-1 and TRBJ1-3; no reliable D call. CDR1 and CDR2 from the germline V gene are MGHDK and SYGVNS. Trimming pared 4 bases from V and 0 bases from J, leaving 13 bases between. This CDR3 region has 16 residues. CDR3 sequence (DNA): TGTGCCAGCAGTGGACCGTCGGTAGTCTCTGGAAACACCATATATTTT. This sequence encodes CASSGPSVVSGNTIYF. Looking up the rest from reference TRBV25-1 and TRBJ1-3 gives the full variable domain: EADIYQTPRYLVIGTGKKITLECSQTMGHDKMYWYQQDPGMELHLIHYSYGVNSTEKGDLSSESTVSRIRTEHFPLTLESARPSHTSQYLCASSGPSVVSGNTIYFGEGSWLTVV.

The chain recombines TRBV29-1 with TRBJ1-1; D is unclear. There are 11 residues in the CDR3. Between the trimmed V and J ends, which lost 4 bases and 2 bases, there was a span of 5 bases. Germline values: CDR1 SQVTM, CDR2 ANQGSEA. The CDR3: CSVGFNTEAFF. CDR3 DNA: TGCAGCGTTGGTTTCAACACTGAAGCTTTCTTT.

Only a few counts were recorded for this clonotype. This chain connects TRBV28 to TRBJ2-5; TRBD2 matches at 10 bases. The end of the DNA fits TRBJ2-7 better, so the J call may be wrong. The CDR3 runs 14 residues. Per germline, CDR1 MDHEN and CDR2 SYDVKM. CDR3 nucleotides: TGTGCCAGCACCGTAGCGGGAGGCTCCTACGAGCAGTACTTC. It encodes CASTVAGGSYEQYF.

The V gene is TRBV28, the J gene TRBJ2-3, with 10 positions matching TRBD2. The junction had 12 bases not matched to a gene; V was cut back by 7 bases and J by 5 bases. Germline loops: CDR1 MDHEN, CDR2 SYDVKM. This CDR3 has 16 amino acids. CDR3 protein: CASTASGRALIDTQYF. Written as DNA, the CDR3 is TGTGCCAGCACGGCTAGCGGGAGAGCCCTCATAGATACGCAGTATTTT.

In its sample, this clonotype was seen a few times. The rearrangement joins TRBV27 to TRBJ2-3; maybe TRBD1 (6 bases). Trimming took 5 bases from V and 2 from J, leaving 17 bases between them. Germline V gene data show CDR1 as MNHEY and CDR2 as SMNVEV (reference sequence). This CDR3 comprises 16 residues. CDR3 region: CASSTQQGYFTDTQYF. The CDR3 region has the DNA TGTGCCAGCAGTACCCAACAGGGATATTTCACAGATACGCAGTATTTT.

This clonotype turned up a few times. The chain combines TRBV7-2 with TRBJ2-3; 14 positions match TRBD2. The CDR3 is made up of 18 amino acids. The J segment lost 4 bases and the V segment lost 5 bases, leaving 11 bases of the junction unmatched. Germline V gives CDR1 SGHTA, CDR2 FQGNSA. This CDR3 reads CASSPFGTSGSRADTQYF. The CDR3 nucleotides are TGTGCCAGCAGCCCTTTTGGGACTAGCGGGAGTCGTGCAGATACGCAGTATTTT.

This chain connects TRBV9 to TRBJ2-7, with D tentatively TRBD1 or TRBD2 (5 bases each). With 3 bases removed from V and 2 bases from J, the gap between germline ends came to 15 bases. The CDR3 consists of 15 residues. CDR1 and CDR2 from the germline V gene are SGDLS and YYNGEE. The CDR3 reads CASSGGIDGPYEQYF. The CDR3 DNA sequence: TGTGCCAGCAGCGGGGGGATCGATGGGCCCTACGAGCAGTACTTC.

This clonotype was picked up a small number of times. The chain couples TRBV6-5 to TRBJ2-1, with TRBD2 identical over 9 bases. Per the germline V gene, CDR1 is MNHEY and CDR2 is SVGAGI. J gave up 5 bases and V 2 bases, and 4 bases lay outside the gene matches. The CDR3 totals 15 residues. The DNA for the CDR3 is TGTGCCAGCAGTTACGGGTCTAGCGGGAACAATGAGCAGTTCTTC. It yields the protein CASSYGSSGNNEQFF.